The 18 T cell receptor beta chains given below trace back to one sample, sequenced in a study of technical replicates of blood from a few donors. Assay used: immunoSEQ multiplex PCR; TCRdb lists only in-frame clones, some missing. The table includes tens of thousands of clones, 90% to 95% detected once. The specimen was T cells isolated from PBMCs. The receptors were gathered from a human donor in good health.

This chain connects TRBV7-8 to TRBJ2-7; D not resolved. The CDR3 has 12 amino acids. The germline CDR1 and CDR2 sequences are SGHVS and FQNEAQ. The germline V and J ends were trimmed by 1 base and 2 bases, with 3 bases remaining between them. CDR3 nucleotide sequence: TGTGCCAGCAGCTTAGGAGCCTACGAGCAGTACTTC. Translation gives CASSLGAYEQYF.

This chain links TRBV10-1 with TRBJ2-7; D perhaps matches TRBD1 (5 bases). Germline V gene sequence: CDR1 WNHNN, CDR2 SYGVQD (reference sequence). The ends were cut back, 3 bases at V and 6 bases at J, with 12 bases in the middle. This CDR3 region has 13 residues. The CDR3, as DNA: TGCGCCAGCAGTGATGGGGCTCGTGGCGAGCAGTACTTC. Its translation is CASSDGARGEQYF.

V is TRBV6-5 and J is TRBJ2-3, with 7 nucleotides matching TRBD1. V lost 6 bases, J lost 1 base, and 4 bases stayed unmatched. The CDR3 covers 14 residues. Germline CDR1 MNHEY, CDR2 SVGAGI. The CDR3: CASSSGQGTDTQYF. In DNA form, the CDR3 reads TGTGCCAGCAGCTCTGGACAGGGCACAGATACGCAGTATTTT.

The CDR3 DNA follows: TGTGCCAGCAGCTTAGGGACAGGGGGCATTCAGCCCCAGCATTTT. This translates into CASSLGTGGIQPQHF. The J gene is TRBJ1-5, the V gene TRBV11-2; 11 bases are a match to TRBD1. The trim removed 1 base at V and 6 bases at J, leaving 2 bases unmatched. Germline loops: CDR1 SGHAT, CDR2 FQNNGV. There are 15 residues in the CDR3.

The CDR3: CASSLDVGGYNEQFF. CDR3 coding DNA: TGCGCCAGCAGCTTGGACGTCGGAGGGTACAATGAGCAGTTCTTC. This rearrangement joins TRBV5-1 to TRBJ2-1; TRBD2 is a possible D gene (6 bases). The germline gives CDR1 SGHRS, CDR2 YFSETQ. This CDR3 region has 15 residues. The V end lost 0 bases, the J end lost 4 bases, and 11 bases lay between the germline ends.

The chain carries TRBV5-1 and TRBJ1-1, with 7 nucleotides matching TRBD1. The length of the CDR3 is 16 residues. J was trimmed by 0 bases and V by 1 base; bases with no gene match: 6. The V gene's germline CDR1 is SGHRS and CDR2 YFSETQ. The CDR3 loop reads CASSLYSDRMNTEAFF. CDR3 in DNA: TGCGCCAGCAGCTTGTATTCGGACAGGATGAACACTGAAGCTTTCTTT.

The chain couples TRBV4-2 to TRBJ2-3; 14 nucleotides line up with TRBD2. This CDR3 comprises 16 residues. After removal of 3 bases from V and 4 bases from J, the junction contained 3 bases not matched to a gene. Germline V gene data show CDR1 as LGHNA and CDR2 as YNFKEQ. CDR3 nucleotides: TGTGCCAGCAGCCACCCGGGACTAGCGGGAGCAGATACGCAGTATTTT. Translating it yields CASSHPGLAGADTQYF.

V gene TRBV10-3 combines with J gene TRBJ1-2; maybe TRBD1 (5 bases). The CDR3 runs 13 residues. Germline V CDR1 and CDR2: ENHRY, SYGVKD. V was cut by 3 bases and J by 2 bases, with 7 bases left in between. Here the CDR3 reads CAISESGNYGYTF. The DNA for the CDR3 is TGTGCCATCAGTGAATCAGGGAACTATGGCTACACCTTC.

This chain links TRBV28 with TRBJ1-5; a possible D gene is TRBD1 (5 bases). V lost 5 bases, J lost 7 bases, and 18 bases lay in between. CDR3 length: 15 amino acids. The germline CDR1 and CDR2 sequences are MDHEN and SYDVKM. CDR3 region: CASSLQGGLRQPQHF. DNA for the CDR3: TGTGCCAGCAGTCTGCAGGGAGGACTAAGGCAGCCCCAGCATTTT. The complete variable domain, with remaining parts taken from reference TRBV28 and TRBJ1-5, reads DVKVTQSSRYLVKRTGEKVFLECVQDMDHENMFWYRQDPGLGLRLIYFSYDVKMKEKGDIPEGYSVSREKKERFSLILESASTNQTSMYLCASSLQGGLRQPQHFGDGTRLSIL.

CDR3 DNA: TGTGCCAGCAGCCCTAATACAGGGTACGAGCAGTACTTC. Translation gives CASSPNTGYEQYF. The chain uses TRBV7-9 and TRBJ2-7; D perhaps matches TRBD1 (6 bases). The CDR3 spans 13 residues. Germline V gene sequence: CDR1 SEHNR, CDR2 FQNEAQ (reference sequence). V was trimmed by 5 bases and J by 4 bases, leaving 12 bases between them.

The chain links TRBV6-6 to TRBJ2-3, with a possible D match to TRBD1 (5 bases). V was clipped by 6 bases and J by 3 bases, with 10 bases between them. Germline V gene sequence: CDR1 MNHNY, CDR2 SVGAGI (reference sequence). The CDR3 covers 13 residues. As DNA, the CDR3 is TGTGCCAGCAGGTCCCCAGGGACAGATACGCAGTATTTT. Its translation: CASRSPGTDTQYF.

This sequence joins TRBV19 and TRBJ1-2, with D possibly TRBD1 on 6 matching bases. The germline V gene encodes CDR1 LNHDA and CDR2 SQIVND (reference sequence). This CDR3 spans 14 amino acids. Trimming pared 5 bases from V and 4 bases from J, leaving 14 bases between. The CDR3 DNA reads TGTGCCAGTAGTCCCCGACAGGCTCCCTATGGCTACACCTTC. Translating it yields CASSPRQAPYGYTF.

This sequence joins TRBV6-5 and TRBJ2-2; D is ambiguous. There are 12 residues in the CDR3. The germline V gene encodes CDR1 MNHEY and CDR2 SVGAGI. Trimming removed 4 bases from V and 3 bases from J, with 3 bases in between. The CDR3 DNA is TGTGCCAGCAGTTTCTACACCGGGGAGCTGTTTTTT. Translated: CASSFYTGELFF.

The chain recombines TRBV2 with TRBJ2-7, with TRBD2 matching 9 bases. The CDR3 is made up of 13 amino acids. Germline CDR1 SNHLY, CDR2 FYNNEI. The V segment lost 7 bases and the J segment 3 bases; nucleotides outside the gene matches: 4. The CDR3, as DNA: TGTGCCAGCATGACTAGCGGAAACTACGAGCAGTACTTC. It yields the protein CASMTSGNYEQYF.

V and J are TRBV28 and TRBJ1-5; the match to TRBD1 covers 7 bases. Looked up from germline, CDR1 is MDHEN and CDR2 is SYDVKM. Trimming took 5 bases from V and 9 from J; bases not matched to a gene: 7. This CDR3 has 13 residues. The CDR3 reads CASSPPTGRPQHF. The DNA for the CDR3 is TGTGCCAGCAGTCCTCCGACAGGGAGGCCCCAGCATTTT.

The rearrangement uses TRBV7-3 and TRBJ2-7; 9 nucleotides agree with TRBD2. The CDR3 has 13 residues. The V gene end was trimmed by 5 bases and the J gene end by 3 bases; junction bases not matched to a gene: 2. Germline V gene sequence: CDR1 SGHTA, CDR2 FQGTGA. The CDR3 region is CASSQTSGYEQYF. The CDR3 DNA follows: TGTGCCAGCAGCCAGACTAGCGGCTACGAGCAGTACTTC.

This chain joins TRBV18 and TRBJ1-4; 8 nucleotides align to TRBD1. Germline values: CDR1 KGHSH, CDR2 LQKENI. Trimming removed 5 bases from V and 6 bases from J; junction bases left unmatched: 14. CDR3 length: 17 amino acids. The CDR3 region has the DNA TGTGCCAGCTCAACAACGGAGCCGGGACAGGTGTATGAAAAACTGTTTTTT. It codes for CASSTTEPGQVYEKLFF.

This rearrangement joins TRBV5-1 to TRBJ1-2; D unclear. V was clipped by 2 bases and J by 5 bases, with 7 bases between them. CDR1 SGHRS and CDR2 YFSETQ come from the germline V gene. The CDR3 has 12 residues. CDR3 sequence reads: CASSFGDYGYTF. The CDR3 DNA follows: TGCGCCAGCAGCTTCGGGGATTATGGCTACACCTTC.